These 20 T cell receptor beta chains came from one sample sequenced in a study of regulatory T cells in long-lasting Graves disease. Time point described: newly diagnosed GD, antithyroid drugs for less than 3 months. PBMC-extracted RNA yielded the TCR library. Assembly of TCR beta libraries relied on iRepertoire HTBI primers together with Arm-PCR of CDR3 regions. One entry per CDR3 protein results from TCRdb running MiXCR on the multiplex PCR reads. The sample gives around 450,000 distinct CDR3 sequences, about 16% of which show up once; 16% is in the top ten. The sample was also reused in another study, on T cells in Graves' hyperthyroidism and ophthalmopathy.

Material: peripheral blood mononuclear cells (PBMCs), obtained at new diagnosis, from a patient treated with antithyroid drugs. Receptors originate from a woman in her twenties or thirties with Graves disease.

This clonotype showed up just a few times. The rearrangement joins TRBV29-1 to TRBJ1-2; D is possibly TRBD1 (5 bases). The germline V and J ends were trimmed by 6 bases and 8 bases, with 16 bases remaining between them. This CDR3 is 12 amino acids long. Germline V gives CDR1 SQVTM, CDR2 ANQGSEA. CDR3: CSVGLGDRGYTF. The CDR3 DNA sequence: TGCAGCGTGGGACTGGGGGATCGGGGCTACACCTTC.

The CDR3 loop reads CASSYGKNTDTQYF. The DNA for the CDR3 is TGTGCCAGCAGTTATGGAAAAAACACAGATACGCAGTATTTT. The chain carries TRBV6-5 and TRBJ2-3; D remains unclear. V was cut by 3 bases and J by 2 bases, with 9 bases left in between. CDR1 and CDR2 (germline): MNHEY, SVGAGI. The CDR3 extends over 14 amino acids.

This clonotype was seen many times. The chain recombines TRBV11-2 with TRBJ2-1, with 8 bases identical to TRBD2. Germline values: CDR1 SGHAT, CDR2 FQNNGV. The CDR3 is 12 residues long. V lost 8 bases, J lost 10 bases, and 7 bases stayed unmatched. The CDR3 bases are TGTGCCAGCCAACCGGGCGGGAGGGAGCAGTTCTTC. Amino acid sequence: CASQPGGREQFF. The whole variable domain, remainder taken from reference TRBV11-2 and TRBJ2-1, is EAGVAQSPRYKIIEKRQSVAFWCNPISGHATLYWYQQILGQGPKLLIQFQNNGVVDDSQLPKDRFSAERLKGVDSTLKIQPAKLEDSAVYLCASQPGGREQFFGPGTRLTVL.

As to this clonotype: One end of the junction is discordant with germline, which a read error may explain. The V and J genes are TRBV5-1 and TRBJ2-4, with D perhaps matching TRBD2 (5 bases). The length of the CDR3 is 14 residues. The germline V gene encodes CDR1 SGHRS and CDR2 YFSETQ. In DNA form, the CDR3 reads TGCGCCAGCAGCGAGGGCGGAACCAAAGACATTCAGTACTTC. Translation gives CASSEGGTKDIQYF.

This clonotype was counted a few times. The chain employs TRBV5-8 and TRBJ1-2; the D gene is possibly TRBD1 (6 bases). The germline V gene encodes CDR1 SGHTS and CDR2 YDEGEE. CDR3 length equals 13 residues. V lost 5 bases to trimming and J lost 10 bases, with 18 bases between them. CDR3 in amino acids: CASRSTGARDYTF. For the CDR3, the DNA is TGTGCCAGCAGATCTACGGGGGCGCGAGACTACACCTTC.

This clonotype was recorded many times. The chain combines TRBV11-2 with TRBJ2-1; TRBD2 agrees at 8 bases. The CDR3 loop spans 16 amino acids. Trimming took 5 bases from V and 4 from J; bases not matched to a gene: 10. In germline, CDR1 is SGHAT, CDR2 FQNNGV. The CDR3 sequence: CASSPPTSGPYNEQFF. Written as DNA, the CDR3 is TGTGCCAGCAGCCCGCCAACTAGCGGCCCGTACAATGAGCAGTTCTTC.

The sample holds a few counts of this clonotype. A clone one base away is much larger, so this may be a read error. The V call is TRBV6-9, the J call TRBJ2-5; TRBD2 matches at 8 bases. Germline V gene sequence: CDR1 MNHGY, CDR2 SVAAGI. The CDR3 has 16 residues. CDR3 sequence: CASSCPRTSGQEIQYF. As DNA, the CDR3 is TGTGCCAGCAGTTGCCCCCGAACTAGCGGCCAAGAGATCCAGTACTTC.

This clonotype was detected many times. This chain uses TRBV28 with TRBJ1-2; D is perhaps TRBD1 (6 bases). Trimming took 8 bases from V and 4 from J, leaving 17 bases between them. CDR1 and CDR2 from the germline V gene are MDHEN and SYDVKM. CDR3 length equals 14 residues. The CDR3 DNA reads TGTGCCAGCGCCCTCACCGGACAGATCTATGGCTACACCTTC. The encoded protein is CASALTGQIYGYTF.

This clonotype was observed a few times. The genes are TRBV5-4 and TRBJ2-7; 8 bases are shared with TRBD1. Looked up from germline, CDR1 is SGHNT and CDR2 is YYREEE (reference sequence). Trimming at V came to 0 bases and at J to 5 bases, leaving 10 bases not matched to a gene. This CDR3 has 16 amino acids. CDR3 sequence: CASSLAWRQGAHEQYF. The CDR3 coding sequence is TGTGCCAGCAGCTTGGCCTGGAGGCAGGGGGCTCACGAGCAGTACTTC.

Remarks on this clonotype: Since a much larger clone is just one base distant, this may be a read error. The chain couples TRBV6-2 or TRBV6-3 to TRBJ2-1, with 14 bases that match TRBD2. Germline V gene data show CDR1 as MNHEY and CDR2 as SVGEGT. The junction had 11 bases not matched to a gene; V was cut back by 7 bases and J by 9 bases. The CDR3 sequence is 16 residues long. CDR3 sequence reads: CASNPLGLAGVVEQFF. CDR3 nucleotide sequence: TGTGCCAGCAACCCGTTGGGACTAGCGGGAGTAGTTGAGCAGTTCTTC.

There are many counts of this clonotype. CDR3 nucleotides: TGTGCCAGCTCACCATGGACTAGCGTGACCTACAATGAGCAGTTCTTC. Amino acid sequence: CASSPWTSVTYNEQFF. The V call is TRBV18, the J call TRBJ2-1; 9 bases fit TRBD2. CDR3 length: 16 amino acids. V shed 2 bases, J shed 2 bases, and the junction held 4 bases outside the gene matches. Per the germline V gene, CDR1 is KGHSH and CDR2 is LQKENI. Complete variable domain (other parts from reference TRBV18 and TRBJ2-1): NAGVMQNPRHLVRRRGQEARLRCSPMKGHSHVYWYRQLPEEGLKFMVYLQKENIIDESGMPKERFSAEFPKEGPSILRIQQVVRGDSAAYFCASSPWTSVTYNEQFFGPGTRLTVL.

Many counts were recorded for this clonotype. A read error may account for a junction end that differs from germline. V gene TRBV20-1 combines with J gene TRBJ1-1, with D maybe TRBD1 (6 bases). CDR3 length: 13 residues. Per the germline V gene, CDR1 is DFQATT and CDR2 is SNEGSKA (reference sequence). The CDR3 sequence is CSARGDKVPEAFF. CDR3 nucleotides: TGCAGTGCCAGAGGGGACAAGGTTCCTGAAGCTTTCTTT.

This clonotype was recorded a few times. The chain is built from TRBV20-1 and TRBJ1-5; TRBD1 is a possible D gene (5 bases). The CDR3 spans 15 residues. V was cut by 6 bases and J by 2 bases, with 17 bases left in between. Germline assignment: CDR1 DFQATT and CDR2 SNEGSKA (reference sequence). The CDR3 protein is CSAKRGADGNQPQHF. CDR3 coding DNA: TGCAGTGCCAAAAGAGGGGCCGATGGCAATCAGCCCCAGCATTTT.

V is TRBV27 and J is TRBJ2-5; TRBD2 matches at 9 bases. From germline, CDR1 is MNHEY and CDR2 SMNVEV (reference sequence). V lost 1 base, J lost 6 bases, and 12 bases stayed unmatched. This CDR3 has 17 residues. CDR3 sequence: CASSLFHKAGGTKTQYF. The CDR3 nucleotides are TGTGCCAGCAGTTTATTCCATAAAGCGGGAGGCACGAAGACCCAGTACTTC.

This clonotype has ten or more counts. The chain recombines TRBV11-2 with TRBJ2-3, with D perhaps assigned TRBD1 or TRBD2 (5 bases each). Trimming stripped 0 bases from V and 5 bases from J, with 12 bases between. The CDR3 covers 15 residues. CDR1 and CDR2 from the germline V gene are SGHAT and FQNNGV. The chain's CDR3 is CASSLEGTDKDTQYF. CDR3 DNA sequence: TGTGCCAGCAGCTTAGAGGGGACGGATAAAGATACGCAGTATTTT.

This chain uses TRBV4-1 with TRBJ2-1; a possible D gene is TRBD1 (7 bases). The tail of the sequence fits TRBJ2-5 better, so the J call may be wrong. The CDR3 has 14 residues. Looked up from germline, CDR1 is MGHRA and CDR2 is YSYEKL. The CDR3 region has the DNA TGCGCCAGCAGCCAAGACAGGGGGGCAGAGACCCAGTACTTC. The encoded protein is CASSQDRGAETQYF.

There are a few counts of this clonotype. The J gene is TRBJ2-5, the V gene TRBV25-1; no reliable D call. V gave up 10 bases and J gave up 5 bases, with 11 bases separating them. CDR3 length: 11 residues. Germline values: CDR1 MGHDK, CDR2 SYGVNS. CDR3 nucleotides: TGTGCCAACCTAAAAGGGGAGACCCAGTACTTC. Protein: CANLKGETQYF. Drawing the rest from reference TRBV25-1 and TRBJ2-5, the complete variable domain is EADIYQTPRYLVIGTGKKITLECSQTMGHDKMYWYQQDPGMELHLIHYSYGVNSTEKGDLSSESTVSRIRTEHFPLTLESARPSHTSQYLCANLKGETQYFGPGTRLLVL.

This clonotype was observed a handful of times. The chain links TRBV7-9 to TRBJ1-6; TRBD1 matches 9 bases. Germline V gene sequence: CDR1 SEHNR, CDR2 FQNEAQ (reference sequence). The CDR3 consists of 14 residues. The ends lost 5 bases at V and 13 bases at J; junction bases unmatched: 9. CDR3 DNA sequence: TGTGCCAGCAGCCCCCCGGGACAGGGATCGCCCCTCCACTTT. It translates to CASSPPGQGSPLHF.

This clonotype was counted between two and nine times. V usage is TRBV27 and J usage is TRBJ1-2; 9 positions agree with TRBD1. The CDR3 spans 14 residues. V lost 4 bases to trimming and J lost 8 bases; unmatched junction nucleotides: 8. Germline CDR1 reads MNHEY; CDR2 reads SMNVEV (reference sequence). CDR3 residues: CASSYTGGSGGYTF. CDR3 coding DNA: TGTGCCAGCAGTTACACAGGGGGCTCGGGCGGCTACACCTTC.

This clonotype was seen repeatedly, ten times or more. The chain carries TRBV11-3 and TRBJ2-7, with 8 bases that match TRBD1. The CDR3 consists of 13 residues. Germline lookup yields CDR1 SGHNT and CDR2 YENEEA. Trimming took 5 bases from V and 5 from J; bases not matched to a gene: 5. The CDR3 DNA reads as TGTGCCAGCAGCCTGACAGGGGCGAACGAGCAGTACTTC. Translation: CASSLTGANEQYF.